The 32 T cell receptor beta chains given below trace back to one sample, sequenced in a study of T cell changes during pregnancy in multiple sclerosis. The method was immunoSEQ multiplex PCR; TCRdb's version includes in-frame clones alone and lacks a portion of them. The top ten hold 0.47% of the sample, which has tens of thousands of clones, around nine tenths seen once. The specimen comprised CD4+ T cells from peripheral blood mononuclear cells, sampled in the second trimester of pregnancy. These receptors all come from a female donor with multiple sclerosis, enrolled in a pregnancy study.

This chain joins TRBV9 and TRBJ1-1, with D tentatively TRBD1 (5 bases). This CDR3 is 15 amino acids long. V was clipped by 10 bases and J by 4 bases, with 23 bases between them. The germline CDR1 and CDR2 sequences are SGDLS and YYNGEE. CDR3 region: CASCATGVAGTEAFF. The CDR3 DNA is TGTGCCTCATGCGCCACGGGGGTGGCGGGCACTGAAGCTTTCTTT. Variable domain in full (rest from reference TRBV9 and TRBJ1-1): DSGVTQTPKHLITATGQRVTLRCSPRSGDLSVYWYQQSLDQGLQFLIQYYNGEERAKGNILERFSAQQFPDLHSELNLSSLELGDSALYFCASCATGVAGTEAFFGQGTRLTVV.

The chain uses TRBV9 and TRBJ2-7; 7 bases match TRBD2. J lost 4 bases, V lost 0 bases, and 4 bases had no gene match. The CDR3 totals 14 residues. Germline values: CDR1 SGDLS, CDR2 YYNGEE. CDR3 residues: CASSVGGSGYEQYF. In nucleotides, the CDR3 is TGTGCCAGCAGCGTAGGTGGTAGCGGGTACGAGCAGTACTTC.

This sequence joins TRBV5-4 and TRBJ2-5; 9 positions agree with TRBD2. Germline V lookup: CDR1 SGHNT, CDR2 YYREEE (reference sequence). The CDR3 loop spans 15 amino acids. Trimming at V came to 4 bases and at J to 2 bases, leaving 6 bases not matched to a gene. The CDR3 region is CASSISGGGQETQYF. The CDR3 DNA reads as TGTGCCAGCAGCATTAGCGGGGGAGGGCAAGAGACCCAGTACTTC.

V gene TRBV5-1 combines with J gene TRBJ2-5; 10 bases are a match to TRBD2. Germline values: CDR1 SGHRS, CDR2 YFSETQ. Trimming removed 1 base from V and 7 bases from J; junction bases left unmatched: 7. The CDR3 has 15 amino acids. CDR3 DNA sequence: TGCGCCAGCAGCTTGTCTAGCGGGGGCCCCGGGACCCAGTACTTC. Encoded protein: CASSLSSGGPGTQYF.

A word on this clone: An end of the junction differs from the germline gene, which may be a read error. This sequence joins TRBV27 and TRBJ2-7; D gene ambiguous. Per the germline V gene, CDR1 is MNHEY and CDR2 is SMNVEV (reference sequence). The CDR3 extends over 12 amino acids. CDR3 in amino acids: CASSSGGPIIHF. CDR3 bases: TGTGCCAGCAGTTCCGGCGGCCCGATCATCCACTTC.

The chain is built from TRBV7-2 and TRBJ2-7; D not certain. This CDR3 has 12 residues. In germline, CDR1 is SGHTA, CDR2 FQGNSA. Trimming cost V 7 bases and J 7 bases, with 14 bases left between them. CDR3 DNA sequence: TGTGCCAGCACCCCGGGTGGTTTGGAGCAGTACTTC. This translates into CASTPGGLEQYF.

The chain employs TRBV29-1 and TRBJ2-1; 7 bases map to TRBD2. Germline V gives CDR1 SQVTM, CDR2 ANQGSEA. J lost 10 bases, V lost 3 bases, and 12 bases had no gene match. The CDR3 contains 14 residues. This chain's CDR3 is CSVDEGGDLREQFF. CDR3 coding DNA: TGCAGCGTTGATGAGGGAGGGGATTTGAGGGAGCAGTTCTTC.

The chain combines TRBV18 with TRBJ2-1, with 12 bases that match TRBD2. This CDR3 has 15 amino acids. The V segment lost 5 bases and the J segment 8 bases; nucleotides outside the gene matches: 7. Germline CDR1 and CDR2: KGHSH and LQKENI. The chain's CDR3 is CASSATSGGSDEQFF. The CDR3 DNA is TGTGCCAGCTCAGCGACTAGCGGGGGTTCGGATGAGCAGTTCTTC.

The chain couples TRBV2 to TRBJ2-3; 8 bases agree with TRBD1. CDR3 size: 15 residues. The V and J ends lost 6 bases and 3 bases, in that order; junction bases with no gene match: 8. CDR1 is SNHLY and CDR2 is FYNNEI in the germline V gene. The CDR3 DNA follows: TGTGCCAGCAGACCGTTCCGGGACAGGACAGATACGCAGTATTTT. This translates into CASRPFRDRTDTQYF.

This sequence joins TRBV27 and TRBJ2-7, with 8 bases matching TRBD1. Germline V gene data show CDR1 as MNHEY and CDR2 as SMNVEV (reference sequence). V dropped 3 bases and J dropped 5; count of bases not matched to a gene: 6. This CDR3 contains 14 residues. CDR3 loop: CASSFLDRGHEQYF. CDR3 DNA sequence: TGTGCCAGCAGTTTCCTAGACAGGGGCCACGAGCAGTACTTC.

V usage is TRBV28 and J usage is TRBJ2-7; 8 bases are a match to TRBD2. Germline CDR1 MDHEN, CDR2 SYDVKM. The CDR3 is made up of 14 amino acids. Losses at the gene ends were 6 bases for V and 3 bases for J; bases not matched to a gene: 7. The CDR3 bases are TGTGCCAGCAGACTCCCCGGGAGGGACTACGAGCAGTACTTC. It yields the protein CASRLPGRDYEQYF.

The genes are TRBV19 and TRBJ1-6, with 8 bases identical to TRBD1. Germline V CDR1 and CDR2: LNHDA, SQIVND (reference sequence). V lost 7 bases to trimming and J lost 2 bases; unmatched junction nucleotides: 4. The CDR3 sequence is 15 residues long. This CDR3 is CASIDRGTYNSPLHF. The CDR3 DNA reads TGTGCCAGTATCGACAGGGGCACCTATAATTCACCCCTCCACTTT.

The chain has TRBV7-6 and TRBJ1-3; TRBD1 might be the D (5 bases). This CDR3 region has 14 residues. The germline V gene has CDR1 SGHVS and CDR2 FNYEAQ. Between the trimmed V and J ends, which lost 1 base and 4 bases, there was a span of 8 bases. The CDR3 region has the DNA TGTGCCAGCAGCTTAGGGGGCTCCGGAAACACCATATATTTT. Translation gives CASSLGGSGNTIYF.

V gene TRBV30 combines with J gene TRBJ1-6; no clear D. This CDR3 has 17 residues. The ends were cut back, 2 bases at V and 0 bases at J, with 14 bases in the middle. Germline lookup yields CDR1 GTSNPN and CDR2 SVGIG (reference sequence). The CDR3 coding sequence is TGTGCCTGGAGTAAATCGGGTGCCTACTCCTATAATTCACCCCTCCACTTT. It translates to CAWSKSGAYSYNSPLHF.

The CDR3 sequence: CASGNRGRLYGYTF. The CDR3, as DNA: TGTGCCAGCGGCAACAGGGGGCGGCTCTATGGCTACACCTTC. The V call is TRBV28, the J call TRBJ1-2; 9 bases map to TRBD1. This CDR3 has 14 amino acids. CDR1 is MDHEN, CDR2 SYDVKM, per germline. V shed 8 bases and J 4 bases; nucleotides not matched to a gene: 8.

The rearrangement joins TRBV19 to TRBJ1-1; D not certain. The germline V and J ends were trimmed by 6 bases and 0 bases, with 5 bases remaining between them. CDR1 is LNHDA and CDR2 is SQIVND in the germline V gene (reference sequence). The CDR3 runs 12 residues. CDR3 coding DNA: TGTGCCAGTAGGACTATGAACACTGAAGCTTTCTTT. It encodes CASRTMNTEAFF.

The chain recombines TRBV5-1 with TRBJ1-1; D uncertain. The CDR3 has 14 residues. Germline V CDR1 and CDR2: SGHRS, YFSETQ. The V gene lost 0 bases and the J gene lost 1 base, with 7 bases spanning the gap. The CDR3 here is CASSLGRGNTEAFF. The CDR3, as DNA: TGCGCCAGCAGCTTGGGAAGAGGGAACACTGAAGCTTTCTTT.

This chain links TRBV20-1 with TRBJ2-5; D is ambiguous. The CDR3 has 11 amino acids. Germline V gene sequence: CDR1 DFQATT, CDR2 SNEGSKA (reference sequence). V lost 5 bases and J lost 5, with 9 bases in between. CDR3 bases: TGCAGTGCTTATCCGGTGGAGACCCAGTACTTC. Its translation: CSAYPVETQYF.

This sequence joins TRBV19 and TRBJ1-1, with D maybe TRBD1 (5 bases). From germline, CDR1 is LNHDA and CDR2 SQIVND (reference sequence). The CDR3 totals 14 residues. Trimming left V 1 base short and J 5 bases short, with 11 bases between. CDR3 sequence (DNA): TGTGCCAGTAGTATAGGGGGGGTGTCGACTGAAGCTTTCTTT. Translating gives CASSIGGVSTEAFF.

The chain employs TRBV7-9 and TRBJ2-7, with a possible D match to TRBD2 (5 bases). This CDR3 contains 12 residues. V was pared by 1 base and J by 4 bases, with 5 bases between. Per germline, CDR1 SEHNR and CDR2 FQNEAQ (reference sequence). CDR3 bases: TGTGCCAGCAGCTTAGGGACTTACGAGCAGTACTTC. Translated: CASSLGTYEQYF.

The chain has TRBV7-2 and TRBJ2-4; a possible D gene is TRBD1 (6 bases). Trimming took 6 bases from V and 3 from J, leaving 15 bases between them. Germline assignment: CDR1 SGHTA and CDR2 FQGNSA. The CDR3 loop spans 15 amino acids. CDR3 sequence reads: CASSGGRQGKNIQYF. The CDR3 DNA reads TGTGCCAGCAGTGGGGGCCGGCAGGGCAAAAACATTCAGTACTTC.

The sample holds one count of this clone. This chain uses TRBV28 with TRBJ1-5; D remains ambiguous. This CDR3 region has 16 residues. Germline CDR1 and CDR2: MDHEN and SYDVKM. V dropped 4 bases and J dropped 7 bases, with 20 bases sitting between them. The CDR3 protein is CASSSLRKAGNQPQHF. Written as DNA, the CDR3 is TGTGCCAGCAGTTCCCTCCGAAAGGCGGGTAACCAGCCCCAGCATTTT.

This rearrangement joins TRBV7-2 to TRBJ2-7; a possible D gene is TRBD1 (6 bases). The CDR3 sequence is 15 residues long. Trimming left V 1 base short and J 2 bases short, with 12 bases between. Germline V gene lookup returns CDR1 SGHTA and CDR2 FQGNSA. CDR3 bases: TGTGCCAGCAGCTTAGGGGGCAGGGGAACCTACGAGCAGTACTTC. It yields the protein CASSLGGRGTYEQYF.

The rearrangement uses TRBV9 and TRBJ1-6; TRBD1 is a possible D gene (5 bases). V was cut by 3 bases and J by 6 bases, with 7 bases left in between. The V gene's germline CDR1 is SGDLS and CDR2 YYNGEE. This CDR3 spans 13 amino acids. CDR3 region: CASSADSNSPLHF. CDR3 bases: TGTGCCAGCAGCGCAGACAGTAATTCACCCCTCCACTTT.

DNA of the CDR3: TGTGCCAGCAGCCCCGGGACGGGGGTGAACACTGAAGCTTTCTTT. Its translation: CASSPGTGVNTEAFF. The chain couples TRBV7-9 to TRBJ1-1, with TRBD1 as a possible D gene (5 bases). V lost 5 bases and J 0 bases, leaving 13 bases between the germline ends. CDR3 size: 15 residues. The germline CDR1 and CDR2 sequences are SEHNR and FQNEAQ (reference sequence). The variable domain in full, completed from reference TRBV7-9 and TRBJ1-1, reads DTGVSQNPRHKITKRGQNVTFRCDPISEHNRLYWYRQTLGQGPEFLTYFQNEAQLEKSRLLSDRFSAERPKGSFSTLEIQRTEQGDSAMYLCASSPGTGVNTEAFFGQGTRLTVV.

The rearrangement links TRBV7-9 to TRBJ2-7, with TRBD1 matching over 10 bases. This CDR3 has 16 residues. Looked up from germline, CDR1 is SEHNR and CDR2 is FQNEAQ (reference sequence). V gave up 1 base and J gave up 1 base; unmatched junction bases: 4. CDR3 residues: CASSLVGTGASYEQYF. The CDR3, as DNA: TGTGCCAGCAGCTTAGTAGGGACAGGGGCTTCCTACGAGCAGTACTTC.

The J gene is TRBJ2-7, the V gene TRBV5-1; 13 nucleotides match TRBD2. V lost 4 bases to trimming and J lost 2 bases; unmatched junction nucleotides: 3. Per the germline V gene, CDR1 is SGHRS and CDR2 is YFSETQ. This CDR3 has 15 amino acids. The CDR3 DNA is TGCGCCAGCAGCATAACTAGCGGGAGGGCCTACGAGCAGTACTTC. Translated, it gives CASSITSGRAYEQYF.

The rearrangement joins TRBV4-1 to TRBJ2-3, with 8 bases matching TRBD2. The CDR3 is made up of 18 amino acids. CDR1 MGHRA and CDR2 YSYEKL come from the germline V gene. The V segment lost 3 bases and the J segment 4 bases; nucleotides outside the gene matches: 15. CDR3 bases: TGCGCCAGCAGCCAGTCACCCTCCGGGACTAGATCTTCAGATACGCAGTATTTT. Protein: CASSQSPSGTRSSDTQYF.

In its sample, this clone was seen once. The gene calls are TRBV30 and TRBJ2-3, with 9 bases that match TRBD2. CDR3 size: 11 residues. Trimming at V came to 6 bases and at J to 6 bases, leaving 1 base not matched to a gene. Germline lookup yields CDR1 GTSNPN and CDR2 SVGIG (reference sequence). DNA for the CDR3: TGTGCCTGTACTAGCGGGGATACGCAGTATTTT. Amino acid sequence: CACTSGDTQYF.

This clone was seen a single time. V is TRBV5-1 and J is TRBJ1-2, with 9 bases identical to TRBD1. Trimming took 0 bases from V and 4 from J; bases not matched to a gene: 25. This CDR3 is 22 amino acids long. The germline gives CDR1 SGHRS, CDR2 YFSETQ. This chain's CDR3 is CASSLGLPTGGVEPAYSYGYTF. As DNA, the CDR3 is TGCGCCAGCAGCTTGGGTCTCCCCACAGGGGGCGTTGAGCCCGCCTATAGCTATGGCTACACCTTC.

This rearrangement joins TRBV28 to TRBJ1-5; weak D call: TRBD1 (6 bases). Germline V gives CDR1 MDHEN, CDR2 SYDVKM. The germline V and J ends were trimmed by 7 bases and 7 bases, with 8 bases remaining between them. The CDR3 runs to 11 residues. The CDR3 is CASNQGQPQHF. As DNA, the CDR3 is TGTGCCAGCAATCAGGGGCAGCCCCAGCATTTT.

The chain carries TRBV7-9 and TRBJ1-2; unclear D gene. CDR3 size: 16 residues. CDR1 is SEHNR, CDR2 FQNEAQ, per germline (reference sequence). V was clipped by 1 base and J by 4 bases, with 16 bases between them. CDR3 coding DNA: TGTGCCAGCAGCTTAGGCCGGGGTGGTTTGGGCTATGGCTACACCTTC. It encodes CASSLGRGGLGYGYTF.